Below are 12 T cell receptor beta chains sequenced from a single sample in a study of T cell changes during pregnancy in multiple sclerosis. Generated by immunoSEQ multiplex PCR, the TCRdb table keeps only in-frame clones and is missing some. The repertoire includes under 30,000 clones, around 89% of them detected once, and 6.9% sits in the top ten. The sample here was CD8+ T cells from peripheral blood mononuclear cells, taken in the second trimester of pregnancy. The receptor source for this set is a female donor with multiple sclerosis, enrolled in a pregnancy study.

The rearrangement uses TRBV5-3 and TRBJ1-3, with D uncertain. TRBV5-3 is classed as an ORF, of uncertain function. This CDR3 spans 19 amino acids. With 2 bases removed from V and 0 bases from J, the gap between germline ends came to 21 bases. DNA for the CDR3: TGTGCCAGAAGCTTTATTCCCGGGAACGGGCTATACTCTGGAAACACCATATATTTT. Translated, it gives CARSFIPGNGLYSGNTIYF.

Only one count was recorded for this clone. J is TRBJ2-7 and V is TRBV30, with TRBD2 matching 9 bases. Germline lookup yields CDR1 GTSNPN and CDR2 SVGIG (reference sequence). The J segment lost 2 bases and the V segment lost 0 bases, leaving 2 bases of the junction unmatched. The CDR3 contains 14 residues. The CDR3 bases are TGTGCCTGGAGTGTGACTAGCGGACCCTACGAGCAGTACTTC. This encodes CAWSVTSGPYEQYF.

This rearrangement joins TRBV13 to TRBJ2-7; 8 bases agree with TRBD1. Germline CDR1 PRHDT, CDR2 FYEKMQ (reference sequence). Unmatched junction bases numbered 6, after V lost 5 bases and J lost 3 bases. CDR3 length: 14 residues. The CDR3 loop is CASSTGTGGYEQYF. In nucleotides, the CDR3 is TGTGCCAGCAGCACCGGGACAGGCGGCTACGAGCAGTACTTC.

This clone came up once. The chain joins TRBV7-2 to TRBJ2-1; 11 bases agree with TRBD2. Germline-derived CDR1 and CDR2 are SGHTA and FQGNSA. Germline trimming cut 1 base from V and 3 bases from J; bases unmatched to any gene: 5. The CDR3 loop spans 17 amino acids. CDR3 protein: CASSLVTSGSLYNEQFF. CDR3 nucleotide sequence: TGTGCCAGCAGCTTAGTCACTAGCGGGAGTCTCTACAATGAGCAGTTCTTC.

This chain joins TRBV9 and TRBJ2-1, with 7 nucleotides matching TRBD2. Germline CDR1 and CDR2: SGDLS and YYNGEE. The CDR3 is made up of 15 amino acids. The junction had 8 bases not matched to a gene; V was cut back by 2 bases and J by 6 bases. The DNA for the CDR3 is TGTGCCAGCAGCGTGGGCGGGAGTTTTGCCAATGAGCAGTTCTTC. Protein: CASSVGGSFANEQFF.

The V gene is TRBV11-2, the J gene TRBJ2-3; D may be TRBD2 (5 bases). CDR3 length: 16 residues. Per germline, CDR1 SGHAT and CDR2 FQNNGV. Trimming shortened V by 1 base and J by 0 bases, and 11 bases separated the two germline ends. The CDR3 DNA reads as TGTGCCAGCAGCTTAGTTCGGACTCCTAGCACAGATACGCAGTATTTT. It specifies CASSLVRTPSTDTQYF.

This clone appeared once. The chain combines TRBV4-1 with TRBJ2-2; 7 nucleotides line up with TRBD2. Per germline, CDR1 MGHRA and CDR2 YSYEKL. This CDR3 comprises 16 residues. The J segment lost 4 bases and the V segment lost 1 base, leaving 6 bases of the junction unmatched. CDR3 protein: CASSQVPSGFTGELFF. The CDR3 nucleotides read TGCGCCAGCAGCCAAGTTCCTAGCGGATTCACCGGGGAGCTGTTTTTT.

V and J are TRBV27 and TRBJ1-2, with 12 bases identical to TRBD1. There are 17 residues in the CDR3. Per germline, CDR1 MNHEY and CDR2 SMNVEV (reference sequence). The junction had 16 bases not matched to a gene; V was cut back by 7 bases and J by 7 bases. CDR3 residues: CASNLGGGTGGLTGYTF. The CDR3 nucleotides read TGTGCCAGCAACTTAGGCGGGGGGACAGGGGGCCTGACTGGCTACACCTTC.

The V gene is TRBV19, the J gene TRBJ2-7, with 12 bases aligning to TRBD1. Germline CDR1 is LNHDA and CDR2 is SQIVND (reference sequence). This CDR3 contains 14 residues. J was trimmed by 6 bases and V by 5 bases; bases with no gene match: 5. The CDR3 region has the DNA TGTGCCAGTAGTCCGGGACAGGGGGCGTCCGAGCAGTACTTC. Translation gives CASSPGQGASEQYF.

The chain employs TRBV16 and TRBJ2-1, with 9 bases that match TRBD1. The CDR3 runs to 15 residues. The J segment lost 6 bases and the V segment lost 4 bases, leaving 7 bases of the junction unmatched. Germline lookup yields CDR1 KGHSY and CDR2 FQNENV. The CDR3 spells CASSPWTGEGNEQFF. As DNA, the CDR3 is TGTGCCAGCAGCCCGTGGACAGGGGAGGGCAATGAGCAGTTCTTC.

The chain uses TRBV27 and TRBJ2-3; 9 bases match TRBD1. The germline gives CDR1 MNHEY, CDR2 SMNVEV (reference sequence). Unmatched junction bases numbered 13, after V lost 3 bases and J lost 3 bases. The CDR3 contains 18 residues. This chain's CDR3 is CASSFQVYGTGLTDTQYF. CDR3 in DNA: TGTGCCAGCAGTTTCCAAGTTTATGGGACAGGGCTAACAGATACGCAGTATTTT.

This chain connects TRBV13 to TRBJ2-7; 9 nucleotides line up with TRBD1. V shed 2 bases, J shed 2 bases, and the junction held 1 base outside the gene matches. The CDR3 has 14 amino acids. In germline, CDR1 is PRHDT, CDR2 FYEKMQ (reference sequence). CDR3 in DNA: TGTGCCAGCAGCTTAAGGGACAGGGCCTACGAGCAGTACTTC. This encodes CASSLRDRAYEQYF.